The source of this TCR beta chain is a study of blood T cell repertoires in COVID-19. Across the whole study: The study drew acute and convalescent COVID-19 samples from the United States, Italy and Spain. PBMCs, B-cell-depleted T cells, or T cells were the source of the cDNA or gDNA that made up the material.

Profiling relied on immunoSEQ multiplex PCR, and the TCRdb table lists in-frame clones only, not all of them. This sample has roughly 340,000 clones; about 90% occur once, and the top ten carry under 3.5%. Unmatched junction bases numbered 1, after V lost 0 bases and J lost 2 bases. From germline, CDR1 is SGHRS and CDR2 YFSETQ. CDR3 size: 14 residues. This clone was found once. The source is a woman between 18 and 29 years old who had recovered from COVID-19. Material for sequencing was peripheral blood. The chain combines TRBV5-1 with TRBJ1-2, with 7 bases that match TRBD1. In DNA, the CDR3 is TGCGCCAGCAGCTTGGGAGGGGGCAACTATGGCTACACCTTC. Its translation: CASSLGGGNYGYTF.